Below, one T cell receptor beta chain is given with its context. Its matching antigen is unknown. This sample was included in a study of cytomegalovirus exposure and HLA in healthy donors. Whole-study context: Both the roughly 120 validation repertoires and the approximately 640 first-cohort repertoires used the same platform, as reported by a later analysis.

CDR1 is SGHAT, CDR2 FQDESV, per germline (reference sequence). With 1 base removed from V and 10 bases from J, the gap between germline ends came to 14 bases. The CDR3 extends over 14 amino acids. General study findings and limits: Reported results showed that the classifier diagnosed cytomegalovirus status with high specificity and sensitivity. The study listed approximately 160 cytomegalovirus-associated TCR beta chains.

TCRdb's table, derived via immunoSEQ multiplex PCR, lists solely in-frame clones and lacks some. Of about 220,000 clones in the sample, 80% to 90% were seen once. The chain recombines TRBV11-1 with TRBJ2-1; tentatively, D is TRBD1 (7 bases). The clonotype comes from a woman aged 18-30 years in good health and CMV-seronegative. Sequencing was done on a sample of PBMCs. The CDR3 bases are TGTGCCAGCAGCTTAGATCCAGGGGGGCGGGAGCAGTTCTTC. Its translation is CASSLDPGGREQFF.